The 26 T cell receptor beta chains given below trace back to one sample, sequenced in a study of shared clonotypes between healthy human individuals (dated by TCRdb to 2020 to 2022). Library method: the immunoSEQ multiplex PCR assay. Drawn from immuneACCESS, this table holds only the in-frame rearrangements with V and J called that TCRdb kept. Clones are partly lost; checked studies trace under half to an unresolved V gene and leave the rest unexplained. In this sample the table shows around 1.4 million clones, approximately 98.5% of which occur a single time. Approximately 0.4% of the sample lies in the top ten. Sequenced material: naive CD4+ T cells sorted from blood. The cell subset or site tag for this specimen amounts to: CD45RA+ positively selected. These receptors were collected from a man younger than 40 in good health.

The chain recombines TRBV7-8 with TRBJ2-1; 9 bases fit TRBD1. The CDR3 extends over 16 amino acids. From germline, CDR1 is SGHVS and CDR2 FQNEAQ. V gave up 5 bases and J gave up 4 bases; unmatched junction bases: 9. The CDR3 here is CASSGNRDRDYNEQFF. The CDR3 nucleotides read TGTGCCAGCAGCGGCAACCGGGACAGGGATTACAATGAGCAGTTCTTC. Full variable domain (rest looked up from reference TRBV7-8 and TRBJ2-1): GAGVSQSPRYKVAKRGQDVALRCDPISGHVSLFWYQQALGQGPEFLTYFQNEAQLDKSGLPSDRFFAERPEGSVSTLKIQRTQQEDSAVYLCASSGNRDRDYNEQFFGPGTRLTVL.

The rearrangement joins TRBV7-8 to TRBJ2-5; 8 nucleotides agree with TRBD2. Germline V gene lookup returns CDR1 SGHVS and CDR2 FQNEAQ. The CDR3 is 14 residues long. The V and J ends lost 0 bases and 4 bases, in that order; junction bases with no gene match: 1. CDR3 residues: CASSLARGGETQYF. The CDR3 nucleotides read TGTGCCAGCAGCTTAGCTCGGGGGGGAGAGACCCAGTACTTC.

The gene calls are TRBV2 and TRBJ2-2; D is tentatively TRBD1 or TRBD2 (5 bases each). The CDR3 consists of 15 residues. V dropped 6 bases and J dropped 3 bases, with 14 bases sitting between them. The germline V gene encodes CDR1 SNHLY and CDR2 FYNNEI. In DNA, the CDR3 is TGTGCCAGCAGAGGTGTTGGGGGTGACACCGGGGAGCTGTTTTTT. As protein: CASRGVGGDTGELFF.

The chain is built from TRBV28 and TRBJ1-1; 9 bases map to TRBD1. V lost 8 bases and J lost 4; bases outside the gene matches: 11. There are 15 residues in the CDR3. The germline gives CDR1 MDHEN, CDR2 SYDVKM. CDR3 coding DNA: TGTGCCAGCTCCTTTACAGGGGGCAGGGGCACTGAAGCTTTCTTT. Protein: CASSFTGGRGTEAFF.

The chain links TRBV4-2 to TRBJ1-5, with D tentatively TRBD1 (6 bases). V lost 1 base to trimming and J lost 0 bases, with 16 bases between them. Germline V gives CDR1 LGHNA, CDR2 YNFKEQ. The CDR3 sequence is 18 residues long. CDR3 nucleotide sequence: TGTGCCAGCAGCCAAGGTACGACAGGCCGGTATAGCAATCAGCCCCAGCATTTT. Translating it yields CASSQGTTGRYSNQPQHF.

This chain links TRBV15 with TRBJ2-2; D may be TRBD1 (7 bases). The CDR3 has 16 residues. Germline V gene sequence: CDR1 LNHNV, CDR2 YYDKDF (reference sequence). Trimming took 5 bases from V and 5 from J, leaving 18 bases between them. The CDR3: CATSPGGRGVTGELFF. CDR3 DNA sequence: TGTGCCACCAGCCCAGGGGGGCGCGGCGTGACCGGGGAGCTGTTTTTT.

The rearrangement links TRBV18 to TRBJ1-1; no clear D gene. This CDR3 contains 13 residues. Germline loops: CDR1 KGHSH, CDR2 LQKENI. V lost 6 bases to trimming and J lost 1 base, with 9 bases between them. For the CDR3, the DNA is TGTGCCAGCTCCCTAGGACGGAACACTGAAGCTTTCTTT. It codes for CASSLGRNTEAFF.

The rearrangement links TRBV10-3 to TRBJ2-7, with D perhaps matching TRBD1 (6 bases). Germline values: CDR1 ENHRY, CDR2 SYGVKD. The CDR3 covers 14 residues. The V gene lost 5 bases and the J gene lost 0 bases, with 11 bases spanning the gap. The CDR3 reads CAISRQAFSYEQYF. DNA of the CDR3: TGTGCCATCAGTCGACAGGCCTTCTCCTACGAGCAGTACTTC.

A single count supports this clone. This chain joins TRBV29-1 and TRBJ2-1; no definite D call. CDR3 length: 11 amino acids. In germline, CDR1 is SQVTM, CDR2 ANQGSEA. V gave up 5 bases and J gave up 6 bases, with 8 bases separating them. The CDR3 DNA is TGCAGCGTTCGGCTCTCCAATGAGCAGTTCTTC. Protein: CSVRLSNEQFF.

The chain employs TRBV2 and TRBJ2-1; 12 positions match TRBD2. V shed 7 bases, J shed 6 bases, and the junction held 7 bases outside the gene matches. Germline CDR1 and CDR2: SNHLY and FYNNEI. This CDR3 has 15 amino acids. Here the CDR3 reads CASTPPTSGSNEQFF. In DNA, the CDR3 is TGTGCCAGCACCCCTCCGACTAGCGGGAGCAATGAGCAGTTCTTC.

The rearrangement links TRBV14 to TRBJ1-4, with TRBD1 as a possible D gene (5 bases). Trimming took off 5 bases at V and 8 bases at J, with 15 bases between the two ends. Germline CDR1 SGHDN, CDR2 FVKESK. This CDR3 comprises 14 residues. The CDR3 protein is CASSVTWEGEKLFF. In nucleotides, the CDR3 is TGTGCCAGCAGCGTGACTTGGGAGGGGGAAAAACTGTTTTTT.

The V call is TRBV18, the J call TRBJ2-1, with a weak D call TRBD2 (5 bases). CDR1 and CDR2 (germline): KGHSH, LQKENI. The V gene lost 2 bases and the J gene lost 7 bases, with 12 bases spanning the gap. CDR3 length: 14 amino acids. The CDR3 bases are TGTGCCAGCTCACCAACGGACGGGGTGAATGAGCAGTTCTTC. Its translation is CASSPTDGVNEQFF.

The V gene is TRBV4-3, the J gene TRBJ1-2, with 10 bases matching TRBD1. Trimming at V came to 4 bases and at J to 4 bases, leaving 3 bases not matched to a gene. There are 14 residues in the CDR3. The V gene's germline CDR1 is LGHNA and CDR2 YSLEER. CDR3 sequence reads: CASSRGQGSYGYTF. CDR3 DNA: TGCGCCAGCAGCCGGGGACAGGGGTCCTATGGCTACACCTTC.

The V and J genes are TRBV5-4 and TRBJ2-5; D is perhaps TRBD2 (6 bases). The CDR3 is made up of 13 amino acids. V was clipped by 5 bases and J by 2 bases, with 10 bases between them. The germline gives CDR1 SGHNT, CDR2 YYREEE (reference sequence). CDR3 nucleotides: TGTGCCAGCAGACCCGGGACTCAAGAGACCCAGTACTTC. Translating it yields CASRPGTQETQYF.

The genes are TRBV19 and TRBJ2-3, with 9 bases fitting TRBD1. CDR3 length: 16 residues. The V gene's germline CDR1 is LNHDA and CDR2 SQIVND (reference sequence). With 7 bases clipped from V and 4 bases from J, the junction kept 12 bases outside the gene matches. This chain's CDR3 is CASTFHQGQGSDTQYF. The CDR3, as DNA: TGTGCCAGTACCTTCCACCAGGGACAGGGATCAGATACGCAGTATTTT.

The chain recombines TRBV18 with TRBJ2-2; 10 bases match TRBD2. Germline loops: CDR1 KGHSH, CDR2 LQKENI. J lost 6 bases, V lost 0 bases, and 7 bases had no gene match. CDR3 size: 17 residues. CDR3 coding DNA: TGTGCCAGCTCACCACCAGTTCTAGCGGGAGTCTCCGGGGAGCTGTTTTTT. It encodes CASSPPVLAGVSGELFF.

For this clone: Distinct nucleotide sequences in the sample also encode this CDR3. The V and J genes are TRBV18 and TRBJ2-7; D is perhaps TRBD1 (8 bases). CDR3 size: 14 residues. Germline values: CDR1 KGHSH, CDR2 LQKENI. Trimming removed 3 bases from V and 3 bases from J, with 12 bases in between. The CDR3 DNA is TGTGCCAGCTCACCCACAGGGGGGGACTACGAGCAGTACTTC. It encodes CASSPTGGDYEQYF. The full variable domain, in which reference TRBV18 and TRBJ2-7 provide the parts outside the CDR3, is NAGVMQNPRHLVRRRGQEARLRCSPMKGHSHVYWYRQLPEEGLKFMVYLQKENIIDESGMPKERFSAEFPKEGPSILRIQQVVRGDSAAYFCASSPTGGDYEQYFGPGTRLTVT.

This chain uses TRBV7-9 with TRBJ2-7; possibly TRBD2 for D (5 bases). CDR1 is SEHNR and CDR2 is FQNEAQ in the germline V gene (reference sequence). V was clipped by 4 bases and J by 3 bases, with 13 bases between them. The CDR3 loop spans 14 amino acids. The chain's CDR3 is CASSSRGRSYEQYF. The CDR3 DNA sequence: TGTGCCAGCAGCTCCCGCGGGCGGAGCTACGAGCAGTACTTC.

The V call is TRBV28, the J call TRBJ2-7, with 7 bases lining up with TRBD1. Germline V gives CDR1 MDHEN, CDR2 SYDVKM. Losses at the gene ends were 2 bases for V and 2 bases for J; bases not matched to a gene: 3. CDR3 size: 14 residues. The CDR3 loop reads CASSLGDRTYEQYF. CDR3 in DNA: TGTGCCAGCAGTTTAGGGGACAGAACCTACGAGCAGTACTTC.

The rearrangement joins TRBV11-2 to TRBJ1-5, with D perhaps TRBD1 (5 bases). Between the trimmed V and J ends, which lost 4 bases and 4 bases, there was a span of 11 bases. Germline V gene data show CDR1 as SGHAT and CDR2 as FQNNGV. The CDR3 consists of 14 residues. The CDR3 is CASSSRGINQPQHF. CDR3 in DNA: TGTGCCAGCAGCTCCCGGGGGATTAATCAGCCCCAGCATTTT.

The V call is TRBV2, the J call TRBJ2-2; maybe TRBD1 (5 bases). With 1 base removed from V and 3 bases from J, the gap between germline ends came to 9 bases. Germline-derived CDR1 and CDR2 are SNHLY and FYNNEI. This CDR3 comprises 15 residues. In DNA, the CDR3 is TGTGCCAGCAGTGAAGGTGGCAGGGACACCGGGGAGCTGTTTTTT. Protein sequence: CASSEGGRDTGELFF.

V is TRBV7-9 and J is TRBJ1-1; no clear D. V shed 1 base and J shed 11 bases, with 5 bases lying between them. Per germline, CDR1 SEHNR and CDR2 FQNEAQ (reference sequence). The length of the CDR3 is 10 residues. The CDR3 is CASSLERAFF. The CDR3 DNA reads TGTGCCAGCAGCTTAGAGCGTGCTTTCTTT.

This clone was seen a single time. The gene calls are TRBV18 and TRBJ2-3, with a tentative D call TRBD2 (6 bases). The CDR3 covers 17 residues. CDR1 and CDR2 (germline): KGHSH, LQKENI. Trimming removed 3 bases from V and 0 bases from J, with 16 bases in between. The CDR3 DNA follows: TGTGCCAGCTCACCTCCCGGGAGTCTTATTAGCACAGATACGCAGTATTTT. It codes for CASSPPGSLISTDTQYF.

This rearrangement joins TRBV5-1 to TRBJ2-5, with D hard to call. Germline CDR1 SGHRS, CDR2 YFSETQ. Between the trimmed V and J ends, which lost 6 bases and 1 base, there was a span of 16 bases. The length of the CDR3 is 15 residues. In nucleotides, the CDR3 is TGCGCCAGCAAAACAGTTGGCAAACTCCAAGAGACCCAGTACTTC. As protein: CASKTVGKLQETQYF. The whole variable domain, remainder taken from reference TRBV5-1 and TRBJ2-5, is KAGVTQTPRYLIKTRGQQVTLSCSPISGHRSVSWYQQTPGQGLQFLFEYFSETQRNKGNFPGRFSGRQFSNSRSEMNVSTLELGDSALYLCASKTVGKLQETQYFGPGTRLLVL.

The chain has TRBV5-1 and TRBJ2-7, with D possibly being TRBD2 (5 bases). This CDR3 contains 14 residues. The V and J ends lost 1 base and 5 bases respectively, with 13 bases between them. The germline V gene encodes CDR1 SGHRS and CDR2 YFSETQ. Here the CDR3 reads CASSLRLLENEQYF. In DNA form, the CDR3 reads TGCGCCAGCAGCTTGAGACTACTAGAAAACGAGCAGTACTTC.

The chain couples TRBV7-2 to TRBJ2-5; D gene ambiguous. The CDR3 runs 13 residues. From germline, CDR1 is SGHTA and CDR2 FQGNSA. The germline V and J ends were trimmed by 1 base and 4 bases, with 7 bases remaining between them. The CDR3 coding sequence is TGTGCCAGCAGCTTAGTTATTTTAGAGACCCAGTACTTC. Residues: CASSLVILETQYF.